The 6 T cell receptor beta chains in this list originate from one sample, sequenced in a study of blood T cell repertoires in COVID-19. Produced via immunoSEQ multiplex PCR; TCRdb's table is partial and in-frame only. The top ten hold roughly 8.6% of the sample, which has 270,000 or so clones, over 75% seen once. Sequenced input: peripheral blood. These receptors all stem from a human donor in a cohort sampled during active COVID-19.

The rearrangement uses TRBV19 and TRBJ1-5, with D possibly matching TRBD1 (5 bases). Trimming took 3 bases from V and 0 from J, leaving 9 bases between them. Germline V gene sequence: CDR1 LNHDA, CDR2 SQIVND (reference sequence). The CDR3 runs 15 residues. CDR3 in amino acids: CASSIGRDSNQPQHF. The CDR3 nucleotides read TGTGCCAGTAGTATCGGCAGGGATAGCAATCAGCCCCAGCATTTT.

The chain carries TRBV19 and TRBJ1-1; 7 nucleotides align to TRBD1. Per the germline V gene, CDR1 is LNHDA and CDR2 is SQIVND (reference sequence). V gave up 8 bases and J gave up 1 base; unmatched junction bases: 10. The CDR3 has 15 amino acids. The CDR3 reads CASELGGLPNTEAFF. CDR3 in DNA: TGTGCCAGTGAACTAGGGGGCCTTCCGAACACTGAAGCTTTCTTT.

The chain employs TRBV6-5 and TRBJ1-5, with 9 bases identical to TRBD1. The CDR3 spans 14 residues. The V segment lost 6 bases and the J segment 8 bases; nucleotides outside the gene matches: 8. The germline V gene has CDR1 MNHEY and CDR2 SVGAGI. The CDR3: CASSTGTGNKPQHF. CDR3 DNA sequence: TGTGCCAGCAGCACCGGGACAGGGAATAAGCCCCAGCATTTT.

This clone was seen once. This chain uses TRBV18 with TRBJ2-1, with TRBD1 as a possible D gene (5 bases). This CDR3 has 14 residues. Germline loops: CDR1 KGHSH, CDR2 LQKENI. Trimming took off 1 base at V and 2 bases at J, with 6 bases between the two ends. The CDR3 spells CASSPRGTYNEQFF. Written as DNA, the CDR3 is TGTGCCAGCTCACCACGGGGCACCTACAATGAGCAGTTCTTC.

The chain combines TRBV2 with TRBJ1-4; D unclear. The germline V and J ends were trimmed by 6 bases and 0 bases, with 8 bases remaining between them. Germline lookup yields CDR1 SNHLY and CDR2 FYNNEI. The CDR3 consists of 14 residues. CDR3 coding DNA: TGTGCCAGCAGGAGGACTCCAACTAATGAAAAACTGTTTTTT. It yields the protein CASRRTPTNEKLFF.

The V gene is TRBV2, the J gene TRBJ2-7; D perhaps matches TRBD1 (6 bases). Trimming stripped 7 bases from V and 6 bases from J, with 19 bases between. Germline V lookup: CDR1 SNHLY, CDR2 FYNNEI. This CDR3 contains 14 residues. The CDR3 protein is CASTGDGTWGEQYF. In DNA form, the CDR3 reads TGTGCCAGCACAGGGGACGGTACGTGGGGCGAGCAGTACTTC.